This TCR beta chain is from a study of shared T cell receptors in the human thymus. Method: immunoSEQ multiplex PCR; TCRdb's copy keeps in-frame clones and lacks some. There are 500,000 to 750,000 clones in the sample; roughly 90% occur only once, and over 0.008% lies in the top ten. In germline, CDR1 is ENHRY, CDR2 SYGVKD. The CDR3 is 16 amino acids. V was clipped by 3 bases and J by 1 base; unmatched bases: 4. These same records also appear under a second study, on human thymus T cells. That publication notes: Related research described strongly overlapping thymic repertoires in unrelated people.

Sequencing input: thymocytes. This chain uses TRBV10-3 with TRBJ2-1; 9 nucleotides line up with TRBD1. This clonotype was sampled from a boy under two years old with a congenital heart defect. The CDR3 loop reads CAISEWTGVSYNEQFF. CDR3 DNA: TGTGCCATCAGTGAATGGACAGGGGTGTCCTACAATGAGCAGTTCTTC.